This passage covers 5 T cell receptor beta chains from one sample sequenced in a study of T cell responses to AZD1222 COVID-19 vaccine. Sequencing was performed with immunoSEQ multiplex PCR; in TCRdb, only in-frame clones are kept and a portion is missing. The sample lists about 270,000 clones, 90% to 95% seen once, with less than 0.65% in the top ten. The material was peripheral blood, obtained 28 days after the second AZD1222 dose. The source is an adult who received the AZD1222 COVID-19 vaccine.

V is TRBV4-2 and J is TRBJ2-7, with TRBD2 as a possible D gene (6 bases). This CDR3 comprises 14 residues. CDR1 and CDR2 (germline): LGHNA, YNFKEQ. Trimming removed 5 bases from V and 5 bases from J, with 16 bases in between. DNA for the CDR3: TGTGCCAGCAGCTCTCTTGGGGACTCGGACGAGCAGTACTTC. It is translated as CASSSLGDSDEQYF.

J is TRBJ2-2 and V is TRBV5-1; tentative D call: TRBD1 (5 bases). The CDR3 runs 16 residues. Trimming stripped 0 bases from V and 6 bases from J, with 15 bases between. Germline V gene sequence: CDR1 SGHRS, CDR2 YFSETQ. The DNA for the CDR3 is TGCGCCAGCAGCTTGGCCGTGGGGCTTAAATCCGGGGAGCTGTTTTTT. It specifies CASSLAVGLKSGELFF.

The J gene is TRBJ1-4, the V gene TRBV18, with D perhaps TRBD1 (5 bases). Trimming shortened V by 8 bases and J by 4 bases, and 17 bases separated the two germline ends. The CDR3 runs 15 residues. Germline assignment: CDR1 KGHSH and CDR2 LQKENI. In DNA form, the CDR3 reads TGTGCCAGCCCACTTACAACAGGAATTAATGAAAAACTGTTTTTT. It yields the protein CASPLTTGINEKLFF.

The chain employs TRBV5-1 and TRBJ1-1; maybe TRBD1 (6 bases). In germline, CDR1 is SGHRS, CDR2 YFSETQ. CDR3 length equals 14 residues. Trimming took 3 bases from V and 8 from J, leaving 17 bases between them. Written as DNA, the CDR3 is TGCGCCAGCAGCTGGGGGACACGGGTCGGAGAAGCTTTCTTT. Protein product: CASSWGTRVGEAFF.

The V gene is TRBV20-1, the J gene TRBJ1-2; D is possibly TRBD1 (5 bases). The CDR3 consists of 11 residues. Germline CDR1 is DFQATT and CDR2 is SNEGSKA (reference sequence). V shed 6 bases and J shed 4 bases, with 9 bases lying between them. In nucleotides, the CDR3 is TGCAGTGCCCTCGGGACCTATGGCTACACCTTC. This encodes CSALGTYGYTF.